This entry features one T cell receptor beta chain sequence. The antigen remains unidentified. The data derive from a study of a mutant IDH1 vaccine in newly diagnosed glioma. Indicated time point: week 11, during vaccination. A single vaccine dose contained 300 ug of mutant IDH1 20-mer peptide, and topical imiquimod was used with it. Here immunoSEQ multiplex PCR was the method, and the copy in TCRdb shows in-frame clones only, minus some. The table includes about 120,000 clones, approximately 87% detected once. The sequence came from a woman aged 45 to 65 with glioma. The sample was PBMCs, taken from a glioma patient whose treatment included an IDH1 peptide vaccine.

In DNA, the CDR3 is TGCGCCAGCAGCAAAAGCGGGAGCAGCACAGATACGCAGTATTTT. This translates into CASSKSGSSTDTQYF. The chain uses TRBV5-1 and TRBJ2-3; TRBD2 agrees at 8 bases. The germline CDR1 and CDR2 sequences are SGHRS and YFSETQ. V trimming: 4 bases; J trimming: 0 bases; junction bases outside the gene matches: 4. This CDR3 comprises 15 residues. Together with reference TRBV5-1 and TRBJ2-3, the CDR3 gives the full variable domain: KAGVTQTPRYLIKTRGQQVTLSCSPISGHRSVSWYQQTPGQGLQFLFEYFSETQRNKGNFPGRFSGRQFSNSRSEMNVSTLELGDSALYLCASSKSGSSTDTQYFGPGTRLTVL.